The clone carrying this T cell receptor (beta chain) was recorded once. The antigen is not known. Additional DNA sequences in this sample encode the identical CDR3. These data belong to a study of T cell responses to AZD1222 COVID-19 vaccine. The length of the CDR3 is 13 residues. Germline CDR1 and CDR2: SGDLS and YYNGEE. V dropped 5 bases and J dropped 4 bases, with 12 bases sitting between them. General study points: Most donors were white British, females outnumbered males, and clonal diversity was possibly underestimated.

TCRdb's copy holds only in-frame clones and misses some; the assay was immunoSEQ multiplex PCR. The sample contains 95,000 to 150,000 clones, approximately 90% of which appear only once. The clonotype comes from an adult who received the AZD1222 COVID-19 vaccine. The source was peripheral blood, collected 28 days after the second AZD1222 dose. V gene TRBV9 combines with J gene TRBJ2-5; tentative D call: TRBD1 (6 bases). In DNA, the CDR3 is TGTGCCAGCAGTCTTACCAGGGGAGAGACCCAGTACTTC. Translating gives CASSLTRGETQYF.